This entry lists 17 T cell receptor beta chains sequenced from one sample in a study of blood T cell repertoires in COVID-19. Measured with immunoSEQ multiplex PCR; TCRdb has only the in-frame clones, and not every one. The data contain 300,000 to 450,000 clones, around 85% of them singletons. The sample was peripheral blood. Source of these receptors: a woman between 18 and 29 years old with acute or convalescent COVID-19.

This chain links TRBV5-4 with TRBJ1-1, with D possibly matching TRBD1 (5 bases). CDR1 is SGHNT, CDR2 YYREEE, per germline (reference sequence). With 1 base removed from V and 4 bases from J, the gap between germline ends came to 11 bases. The CDR3 has 14 residues. The CDR3 region is CASSLPGMATEAFF. As DNA, the CDR3 is TGTGCCAGCAGCTTGCCAGGGATGGCCACTGAAGCTTTCTTT. The full variable domain, with the rest looked up from reference TRBV5-4 and TRBJ1-1, is ETGVTQSPTHLIKTRGQQVTLRCSSQSGHNTVSWYQQALGQGPQFIFQYYREEENGRGNFPPRFSGLQFPNYSSELNVNALELDDSALYLCASSLPGMATEAFFGQGTRLTVV.

This chain connects TRBV6-2 or TRBV6-3 to TRBJ2-2, with D unclear. The CDR3 is 13 amino acids. V shed 2 bases and J shed 5 bases, with 6 bases lying between them. The V gene's germline CDR1 is MNHEY and CDR2 SVGEGT. The CDR3 here is CASSYGRTGELFF. The CDR3, as DNA: TGTGCCAGCAGTTACGGTCGGACCGGGGAGCTGTTTTTT.

This chain connects TRBV3-1 (or the pseudogene TRBV3-2) to TRBJ1-4; D uncertain. Trimming cost V 0 bases and J 5 bases, with 4 bases left between them. There are 13 residues in the CDR3. Germline loops: CDR1 LGHDT, CDR2 YNNKEL (reference sequence). CDR3 coding DNA: TGTGCCAGCAGCCAAGATCCGAATGAAAAACTGTTTTTT. It specifies CASSQDPNEKLFF.

The chain joins TRBV6-5 to TRBJ1-5, with TRBD1 matching over 12 bases. This CDR3 contains 14 residues. With V trimmed by 6 bases and J by 7 bases, 4 bases remained unmatched. The germline gives CDR1 MNHEY, CDR2 SVGAGI. The CDR3 coding sequence is TGTGCCAGCAGAGGGACAGGGGGCCAGCAGCCCCAGCATTTT. Its translation: CASRGTGGQQPQHF.

V gene TRBV7-6 combines with J gene TRBJ1-2; 9 bases are a match to TRBD1. Germline V CDR1 and CDR2: SGHVS, FNYEAQ. CDR3 length: 16 amino acids. The V and J ends lost 5 bases and 7 bases, in that order; junction bases with no gene match: 14. CDR3 nucleotides: TGTGCCAGCAGCCCAGGGGTCGGACAGGGGATAGGTGGCTACACCTTC. It translates to CASSPGVGQGIGGYTF.

This chain joins TRBV5-1 and TRBJ1-2; 10 bases are shared with TRBD1. CDR1 is SGHRS, CDR2 YFSETQ, per germline. CDR3 length equals 17 residues. The V gene end was trimmed by 0 bases and the J gene end by 12 bases; junction bases not matched to a gene: 17. The CDR3 region is CASSLVSHGRDRGQNTF. The CDR3 nucleotides are TGCGCCAGCAGCTTGGTTAGCCATGGCCGGGACAGGGGTCAGAACACCTTC.

The J gene is TRBJ1-6, the V gene TRBV3-1 (or the pseudogene TRBV3-2); D remains ambiguous. V lost 2 bases and J 6 bases, leaving 14 bases between the germline ends. Germline loops: CDR1 LGHDT, CDR2 YNNKEL (reference sequence). The CDR3 is made up of 16 amino acids. CDR3 residues: CASSQKGSGSNSPLHF. In DNA, the CDR3 is TGTGCCAGCAGCCAAAAAGGGTCGGGGAGTAATTCACCCCTCCACTTT.

This rearrangement joins TRBV9 to TRBJ1-2, with D possibly being TRBD1 (5 bases). Trimming left V 1 base short and J 4 bases short, with 8 bases between. This CDR3 is 13 amino acids long. Germline V gene data show CDR1 as SGDLS and CDR2 as YYNGEE. The DNA of the CDR3 is TGTGCCAGCAGCGTATCCCAGGGCTATGGCTACACCTTC. Its protein product is CASSVSQGYGYTF.

This sequence joins TRBV28 and TRBJ1-2; D is unclear. Deletions cut 1 base from V and 2 bases from J, with 5 bases between. The CDR3 length is 13 residues. Germline V CDR1 and CDR2: MDHEN, SYDVKM. The CDR3 loop reads CASSLFRNYGYTF. For the CDR3, the DNA is TGTGCCAGCAGTTTATTCCGGAACTATGGCTACACCTTC.

This rearrangement joins TRBV7-3 to TRBJ1-1; D is possibly TRBD1 (5 bases). The CDR3 covers 17 residues. V lost 1 base to trimming and J lost 3 bases, with 18 bases between them. From germline, CDR1 is SGHTA and CDR2 FQGTGA. In DNA form, the CDR3 reads TGTGCCAGCAGCTTAATCGGGGGTTCGCTTTGGGACACTGAAGCTTTCTTT. Its protein is CASSLIGGSLWDTEAFF.

The CDR3 sequence: CASSEPGQGYNEQFF. CDR3 nucleotides: TGCGCCAGCAGTGAGCCGGGACAGGGCTACAATGAGCAGTTCTTC. The chain has TRBV10-1 and TRBJ2-1; 9 bases line up with TRBD1. The CDR3 length is 15 residues. The V gene's germline CDR1 is WNHNN and CDR2 SYGVQD (reference sequence). Unmatched junction bases numbered 2, after V lost 2 bases and J lost 3 bases.

The V call is TRBV7-9, the J call TRBJ1-2, with D possibly TRBD1 on 5 matching bases. The length of the CDR3 is 14 residues. The V end was cut by 2 bases, the J end by 6 bases, with 13 bases between. Per germline, CDR1 SEHNR and CDR2 FQNEAQ (reference sequence). This chain's CDR3 is CASSLSGRADGYTF. CDR3 bases: TGTGCCAGCAGCTTATCGGGCAGGGCGGATGGCTACACCTTC.

This chain connects TRBV10-1 to TRBJ2-3; 7 nucleotides line up with TRBD1. Germline values: CDR1 WNHNN, CDR2 SYGVQD (reference sequence). The trim removed 3 bases at V and 1 base at J, leaving 7 bases unmatched. CDR3 length: 16 residues. The CDR3 DNA is TGCGCCAGCAGTGACCTGGTTCAGGGGGGCACAGATACGCAGTATTTT. Translation gives CASSDLVQGGTDTQYF.

CDR3 in amino acids: CASSVSGGTGSGYTF. CDR3 bases: TGTGCCAGCAGTGTTTCCGGCGGGACGGGTTCTGGCTACACCTTC. The chain links TRBV27 to TRBJ1-2, with D perhaps TRBD1 (5 bases). CDR1 MNHEY and CDR2 SMNVEV come from the germline V gene (reference sequence). The CDR3 runs to 15 residues. Trimming left V 5 bases short and J 7 bases short, with 20 bases between.

The chain joins TRBV3-1 (or the pseudogene TRBV3-2) to TRBJ2-5; the D is unclear. Germline V CDR1 and CDR2: LGHDT, YNNKEL (reference sequence). The CDR3 consists of 14 residues. V was trimmed by 2 bases and J by 2 bases, leaving 9 bases between them. The CDR3 region has the DNA TGTGCCAGCAGCCAATCTCAGATTCAAGAGACCCAGTACTTC. It translates to CASSQSQIQETQYF.

The J gene is TRBJ1-2, the V gene TRBV28; D may be TRBD1 (5 bases). Germline lookup yields CDR1 MDHEN and CDR2 SYDVKM. V was trimmed by 4 bases and J by 5 bases, leaving 23 bases between them. This CDR3 has 17 residues. For the CDR3, the DNA is TGTGCCAGCAGTTCACCCACCTGGTATGGGGCCTTTTATGGCTACACCTTC. Amino acids: CASSSPTWYGAFYGYTF.

The V gene is TRBV9, the J gene TRBJ2-1, with 8 bases lining up with TRBD2. The CDR3 loop spans 14 amino acids. Germline V gene data show CDR1 as SGDLS and CDR2 as YYNGEE. J was trimmed by 9 bases and V by 2 bases; bases with no gene match: 7. Here the CDR3 reads CASSVDGRALEQFF. The CDR3 region has the DNA TGTGCCAGCAGCGTGGACGGGAGGGCCCTTGAGCAGTTCTTC. Combining the CDR3 with reference TRBV9 and TRBJ2-1 gives the whole variable domain DSGVTQTPKHLITATGQRVTLRCSPRSGDLSVYWYQQSLDQGLQFLIQYYNGEERAKGNILERFSAQQFPDLHSELNLSSLELGDSALYFCASSVDGRALEQFFGPGTRLTVL.